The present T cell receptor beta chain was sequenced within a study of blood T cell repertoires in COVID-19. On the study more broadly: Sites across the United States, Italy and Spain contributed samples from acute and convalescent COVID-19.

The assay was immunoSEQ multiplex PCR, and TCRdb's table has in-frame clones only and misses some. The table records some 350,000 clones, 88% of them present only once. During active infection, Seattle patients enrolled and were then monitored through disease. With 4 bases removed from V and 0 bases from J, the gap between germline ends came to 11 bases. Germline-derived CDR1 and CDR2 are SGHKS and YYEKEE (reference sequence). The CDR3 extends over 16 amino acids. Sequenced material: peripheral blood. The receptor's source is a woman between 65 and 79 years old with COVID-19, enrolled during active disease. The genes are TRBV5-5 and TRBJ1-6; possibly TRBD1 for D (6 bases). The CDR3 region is CASSPGVSSYNSPLHF. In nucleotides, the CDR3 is TGTGCCAGCAGCCCAGGGGTCAGCTCCTATAATTCACCCCTCCACTTT.